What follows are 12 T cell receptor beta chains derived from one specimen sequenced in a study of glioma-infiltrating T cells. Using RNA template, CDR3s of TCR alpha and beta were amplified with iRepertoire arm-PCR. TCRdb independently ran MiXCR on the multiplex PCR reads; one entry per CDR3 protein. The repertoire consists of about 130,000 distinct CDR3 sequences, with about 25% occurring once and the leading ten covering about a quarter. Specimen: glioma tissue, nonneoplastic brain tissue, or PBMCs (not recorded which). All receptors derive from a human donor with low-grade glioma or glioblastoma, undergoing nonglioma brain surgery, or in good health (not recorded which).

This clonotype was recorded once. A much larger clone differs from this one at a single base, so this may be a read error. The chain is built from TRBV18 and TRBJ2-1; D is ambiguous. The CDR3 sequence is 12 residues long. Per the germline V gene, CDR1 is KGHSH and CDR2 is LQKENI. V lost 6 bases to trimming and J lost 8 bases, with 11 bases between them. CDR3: CASSSVNDEQFF. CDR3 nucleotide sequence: TGTGCCAGCTCCTCAGTGAACGATGAGCAGTTCTTC.

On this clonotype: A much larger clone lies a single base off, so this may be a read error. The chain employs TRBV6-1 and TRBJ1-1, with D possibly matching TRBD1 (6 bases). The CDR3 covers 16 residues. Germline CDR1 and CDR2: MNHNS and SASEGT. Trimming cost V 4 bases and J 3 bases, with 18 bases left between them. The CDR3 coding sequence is TGTGCCAGCAGTGTGGGCCAGGGGATTGCGGACACTGAAGCTTTCTTT. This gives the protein CASSVGQGIADTEAFF.

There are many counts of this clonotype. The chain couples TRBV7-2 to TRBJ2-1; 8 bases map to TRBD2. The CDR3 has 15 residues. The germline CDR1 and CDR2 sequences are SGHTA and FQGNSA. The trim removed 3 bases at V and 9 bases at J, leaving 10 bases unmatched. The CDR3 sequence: CASSLGRGAGIEQFF. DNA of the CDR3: TGTGCCAGCAGCTTGGGGCGGGGGGCCGGGATTGAGCAGTTCTTC.

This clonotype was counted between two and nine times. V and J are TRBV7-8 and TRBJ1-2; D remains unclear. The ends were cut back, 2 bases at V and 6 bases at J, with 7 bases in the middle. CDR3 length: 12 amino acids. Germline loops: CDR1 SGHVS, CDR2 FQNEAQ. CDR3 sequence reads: CASSLYGHGYTF. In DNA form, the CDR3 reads TGTGCCAGCAGCTTATACGGCCATGGCTACACCTTC.

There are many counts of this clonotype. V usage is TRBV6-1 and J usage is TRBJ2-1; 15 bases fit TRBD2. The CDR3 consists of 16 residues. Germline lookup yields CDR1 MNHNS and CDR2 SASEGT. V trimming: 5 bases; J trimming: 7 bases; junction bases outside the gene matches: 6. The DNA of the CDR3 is TGTGCCAGCAGTCACCCGGGACTAGCGGGGGGTAATGAGCAGTTCTTC. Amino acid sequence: CASSHPGLAGGNEQFF.

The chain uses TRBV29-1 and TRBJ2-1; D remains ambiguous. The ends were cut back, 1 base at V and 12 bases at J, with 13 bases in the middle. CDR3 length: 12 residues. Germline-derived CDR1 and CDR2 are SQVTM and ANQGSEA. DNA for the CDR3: TGCAGCGTTGAAGTGAGTAGGATGGGGCAGTTCTTC. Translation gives CSVEVSRMGQFF.

The CDR3 spells CASSLDAGTRVRETQYF. In DNA form, the CDR3 reads TGTGCCAGCAGCCTAGACGCTGGGACAAGGGTGAGAGAGACCCAGTACTTC. The chain is built from TRBV7-2 and TRBJ2-5; D may be TRBD1 (6 bases). The V and J ends lost 5 bases and 4 bases respectively, with 23 bases between them. The CDR3 length is 17 residues. Germline lookup yields CDR1 SGHTA and CDR2 FQGNSA.

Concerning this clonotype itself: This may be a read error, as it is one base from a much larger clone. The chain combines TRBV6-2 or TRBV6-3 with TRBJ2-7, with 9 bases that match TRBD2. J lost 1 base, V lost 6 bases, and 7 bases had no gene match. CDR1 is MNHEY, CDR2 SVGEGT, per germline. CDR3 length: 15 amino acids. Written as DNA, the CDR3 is TGTGCCAGCAGGGCTGTTAGCGGGGGATCCTACGAGCAGTACGTC. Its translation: CASRAVSGGSYEQYV.

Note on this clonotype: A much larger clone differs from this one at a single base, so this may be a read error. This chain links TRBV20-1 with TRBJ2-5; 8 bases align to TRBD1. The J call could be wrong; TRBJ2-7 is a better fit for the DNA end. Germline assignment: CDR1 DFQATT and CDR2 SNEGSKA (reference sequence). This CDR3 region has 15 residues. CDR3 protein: CSARTGRGGTYEQYF. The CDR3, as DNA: TGCAGTGCTCGGACAGGGCGAGGGGGAACCTACGAGCAGTACTTC.

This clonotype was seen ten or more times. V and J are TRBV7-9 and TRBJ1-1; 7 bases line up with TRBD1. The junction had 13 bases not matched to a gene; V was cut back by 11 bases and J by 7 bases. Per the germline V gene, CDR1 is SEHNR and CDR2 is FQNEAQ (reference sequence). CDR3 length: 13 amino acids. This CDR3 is CAGGGQSDHEAFF. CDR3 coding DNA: TGTGCCGGGGGGGGACAGTCCGACCATGAAGCTTTCTTT.

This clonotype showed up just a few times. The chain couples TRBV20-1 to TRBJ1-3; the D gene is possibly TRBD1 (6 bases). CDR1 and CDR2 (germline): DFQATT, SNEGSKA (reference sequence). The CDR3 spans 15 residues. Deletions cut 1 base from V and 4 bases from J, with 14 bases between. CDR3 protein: CSARVPQGPGNTIYF. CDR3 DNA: TGCAGTGCTAGAGTCCCACAGGGTCCAGGAAACACCATATATTTT.

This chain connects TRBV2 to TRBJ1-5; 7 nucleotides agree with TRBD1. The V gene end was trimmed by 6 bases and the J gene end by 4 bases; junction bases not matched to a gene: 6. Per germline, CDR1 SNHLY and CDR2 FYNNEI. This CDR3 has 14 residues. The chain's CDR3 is CASRGDRVNQPQHF. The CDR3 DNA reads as TGTGCCAGCAGAGGTGACAGGGTTAATCAGCCCCAGCATTTT.